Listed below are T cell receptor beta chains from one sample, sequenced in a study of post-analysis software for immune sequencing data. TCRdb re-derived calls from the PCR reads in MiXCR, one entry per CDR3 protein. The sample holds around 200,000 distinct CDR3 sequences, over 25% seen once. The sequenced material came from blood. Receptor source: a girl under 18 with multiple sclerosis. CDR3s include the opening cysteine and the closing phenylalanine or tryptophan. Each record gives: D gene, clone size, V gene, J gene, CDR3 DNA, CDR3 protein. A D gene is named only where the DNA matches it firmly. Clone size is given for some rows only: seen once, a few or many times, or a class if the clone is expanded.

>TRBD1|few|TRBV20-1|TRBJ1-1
TGCAGTGCCTATACAGGGGCTAGAACTGAAGCTTTCTTT
CSAYTGARTEAFF
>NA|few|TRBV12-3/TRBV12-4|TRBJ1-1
TGTGCCAGCAGATCATATACGGGGGCGGAAGCTTTCTTT
CASRSYTGAEAFF
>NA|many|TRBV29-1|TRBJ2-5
TGCAGCGTTGGGGGCAGGGAGACCCAGTACTTC
CSVGGRETQYF
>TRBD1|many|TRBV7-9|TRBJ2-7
TGTGCCAGCAGCTTAGGGACAGGTCTACTCTACGAGCAGTACTTC
CASSLGTGLLYEQYF
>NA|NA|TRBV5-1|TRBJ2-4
TGCGCCAGCAGCCTCACTAGCACGTGGGCCAAAAACATTCAGTACTTC
CASSLTSTWAKNIQYF
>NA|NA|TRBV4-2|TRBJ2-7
TGTGCCAGCAGCCAAGAAAGGCAGGCCTTGGGTTACGAGCAGTACTTC
CASSQERQALGYEQYF
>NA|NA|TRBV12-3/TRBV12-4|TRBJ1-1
TGTGCCAGCAGCCCCCGGGACACCGAGAACGGAGTGCCTGAAGCTTTCTTT
CASSPRDTENGVPEAFF
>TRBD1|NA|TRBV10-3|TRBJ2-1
TGTGCCATCAGGGGACAGGGGGCCGGGACCCAGTTCTTC
CAIRGQGAGTQFF
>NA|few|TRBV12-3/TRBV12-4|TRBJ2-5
TGTGCCAGCAGTTTGGTTAGCCGTGGAATAGAGACCCAGTACTTC
CASSLVSRGIETQYF
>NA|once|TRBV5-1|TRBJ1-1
TGCGCCAGCAGGGAGCCGGTTAACACTGAAGCTTTCTTT
CASREPVNTEAFF
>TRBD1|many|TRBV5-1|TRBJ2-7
TGCGCCAGCAGCAGGGACAGAATGGGCGAGCAGTACTTC
CASSRDRMGEQYF
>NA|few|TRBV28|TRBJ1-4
TGTGCCAGCAGGTTATACCTTTCAAAGGAAAAACGGTTTTTT
CASRLYLSKEKRFF
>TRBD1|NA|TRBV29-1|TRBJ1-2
TGCAGCGTTGTAGGCAGGGGGCTGGGCTATGGCTACACCTTC
CSVVGRGLGYGYTF
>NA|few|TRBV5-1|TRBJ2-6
TGCGCCAGCAGCTTGGGACTGAGTTTCTCTGGGGCCAACGTCCTGACTTTC
CASSLGLSFSGANVLTF
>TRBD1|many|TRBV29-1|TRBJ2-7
TGCAGCGTTCGGGACAGGGTGAGGGAGCAGTACTTC
CSVRDRVREQYF
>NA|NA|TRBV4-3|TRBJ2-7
TGCGCCAGCAGCCAAGACAGACAGTACCCGGGATACGAGCAGTACTTC
CASSQDRQYPGYEQYF
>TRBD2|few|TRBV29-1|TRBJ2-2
TGCAGCGTCATAGCGGGAAAAACCACCGGGGAGCTGTTTTTT
CSVIAGKTTGELFF
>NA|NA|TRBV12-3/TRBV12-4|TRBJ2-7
TGTGCCAGCAGTTTAGGGACCGGTCCGTACGAGCAGTACTTC
CASSLGTGPYEQYF
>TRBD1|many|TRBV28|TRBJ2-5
TGTGCCAGCAGTTTCTGGGGGCGACAGGGATCCCGTGAGACCCAGTACTTC
CASSFWGRQGSRETQYF
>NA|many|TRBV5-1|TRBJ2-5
TGCGCCAGCAGCTTGTTTCCGGGGCCCCAAGAGACCCAGTACTTC
CASSLFPGPQETQYF
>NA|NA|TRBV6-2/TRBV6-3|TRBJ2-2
TGTGCCAGCAGTTACTCGTTCCGGGGGAAGAACACCGGGGAGCTGTTTTTT
CASSYSFRGKNTGELFF
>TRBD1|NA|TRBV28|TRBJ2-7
TGTGCCAGCAGTTTAGTCAGGGACAGGGGGCTGCAGCAGTACTTC
CASSLVRDRGLQQYF
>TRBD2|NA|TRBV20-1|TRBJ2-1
TGCAGTGCTAGAGCTCCGGGACTAGCGGGATACAATGAGCAGTTCTTC
CSARAPGLAGYNEQFF
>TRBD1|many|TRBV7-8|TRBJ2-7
TGTGCCAGCAGCCCGGACAGGGTCCGCTTATACGAGCAGTACTTC
CASSPDRVRLYEQYF
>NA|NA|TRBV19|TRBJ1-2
TGTGCCAGCCGCACACCCCAGGGATCCTATGGCTACACCTTC
CASRTPQGSYGYTF
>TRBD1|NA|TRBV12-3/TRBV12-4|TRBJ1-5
TGTGCCAGCGGCCCCCGACAGGGGAATCAGCCCCAGCATTTT
CASGPRQGNQPQHF
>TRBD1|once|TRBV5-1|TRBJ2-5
TGCGCCAGCAGCTTGCAGGGGGCCCACAATGAGCAGTACTTC
CASSLQGAHNEQYF
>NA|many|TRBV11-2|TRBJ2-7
TGTGCCAGCAGCGTACAGGTCGAGCAGTACTTC
CASSVQVEQYF
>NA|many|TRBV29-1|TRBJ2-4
TGCAGCGCGAAGAGGGGAAGCAAAAACATTCAGTACTTC
CSAKRGSKNIQYF
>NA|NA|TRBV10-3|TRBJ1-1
TGTGCCATCAGTGAGTCGACACGGAGTGAAGCTTTCTTT
CAISESTRSEAFF
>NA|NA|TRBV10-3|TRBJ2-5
TGTGCCATCAGTGGAGGGAGTGGGGAGACCCAGTACTTC
CAISGGSGETQYF
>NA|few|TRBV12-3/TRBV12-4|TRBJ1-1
TGTGCCAGCAGTTTAGGCGACCCCTTTGAAGCTTTCTTT
CASSLGDPFEAFF
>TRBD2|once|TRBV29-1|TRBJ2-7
TGCAGCGTTGAAGATCGCGGGAGACCGCTCTACGAGCAGTACTTC
CSVEDRGRPLYEQYF
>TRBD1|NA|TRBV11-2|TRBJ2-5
TGTGCCAGCAGACTATCCGGGACAGGGGTCCAGACCCAGTACTTC
CASRLSGTGVQTQYF
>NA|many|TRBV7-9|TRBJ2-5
TGTGCCAGCAGCTTAGCGGCGGGGTCGGAGACCCAGTACTTC
CASSLAAGSETQYF
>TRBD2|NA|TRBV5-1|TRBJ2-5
TGCGCCAGCAGCTTGGACGGCGGGAGGGAAGAGACCCAGTACTTC
CASSLDGGREETQYF
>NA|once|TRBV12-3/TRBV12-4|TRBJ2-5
TGTGCCAGCAAAGGATACGAGACCCAGTACTTC
CASKGYETQYF
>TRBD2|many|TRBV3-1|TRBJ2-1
TGTGCCAGCAGCCAAAACCCGAGCGGGGGTCCATACAATGAGCAGTTCTTC
CASSQNPSGGPYNEQFF
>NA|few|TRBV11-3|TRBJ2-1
TGTGCCAGCAGCTTAGATCAGGACGTTTACAATGAGCAGTTCTTC
CASSLDQDVYNEQFF
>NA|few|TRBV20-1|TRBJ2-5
TGCAGTGCTGGGGGTCCTCAGCACCAAGAGACCCAGTACTTC
CSAGGPQHQETQYF
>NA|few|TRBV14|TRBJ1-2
TGTGCCAGCAGCCAAGCATACAAGGGAGCTAACTATGGCTACACCTTC
CASSQAYKGANYGYTF
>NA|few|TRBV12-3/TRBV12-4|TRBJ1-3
TGTGCCAGCAGTTTTTGGGGGAGCTCGGAGAACACCATATATTTT
CASSFWGSSENTIYF
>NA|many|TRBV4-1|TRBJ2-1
TGCGCCAGCAGCCAATGGGGACGGGGCTACAATGAGCAGTTCTTC
CASSQWGRGYNEQFF
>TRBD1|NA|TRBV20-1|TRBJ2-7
TGCAGTGCGGGTCGGACAGGGATATCCTACGAGCAGTACTTC
CSAGRTGISYEQYF
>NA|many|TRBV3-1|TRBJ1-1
TGTGCCAGCAGCCAAGGGGTGATAGCTTTCTTT
CASSQGVIAFF
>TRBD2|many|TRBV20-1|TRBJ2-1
TGCAGTGCTAGAGATCTAGCGGGAGCGTACAATGAGCAGTTCTTC
CSARDLAGAYNEQFF